Described below is a single T cell receptor (beta chain) sequence and its context. As yet, its antigen is unknown. These data are taken from a study of cytomegalovirus exposure and HLA in healthy donors. The study ran its PCR with 60 Vbeta and 13 Jbeta primers. Sequencing was performed with immunoSEQ multiplex PCR; in TCRdb, only in-frame clones are kept and a portion is missing. Here the sample table reports approximately 130,000 clones. Germline CDR1 and CDR2: SNHLY and FYNNEI. V shed 4 bases and J 4 bases; nucleotides not matched to a gene: 14. The CDR3 consists of 17 residues. Regarding the study as a whole: The investigators catalogued 164 TCR beta chains as cytomegalovirus-associated.

This chain uses TRBV2 with TRBJ1-2, with TRBD1 matching 8 bases. The TCR sequence derives from a woman aged 55-70 years in good health and CMV-seronegative. Sequenced material: PBMCs. CDR3 sequence: CASSGYGQGSLFYGYTF. The CDR3 DNA follows: TGTGCCAGCAGTGGATATGGACAGGGAAGTCTCTTCTATGGCTACACCTTC.